Included here is one T cell receptor (beta chain) sequence, with context. The V end was cut by 3 bases, the J end by 8 bases, with 17 bases between. This CDR3 is built from 14 residues. From germline, CDR1 is GTSNPN and CDR2 SVGIG (reference sequence). This specimen comes from a study of blood T cell repertoires in COVID-19. Looking at the study overall: Samples taken during acute and convalescent COVID-19 were collected in the United States, Italy and Spain. T cells, B-cell-depleted T cells, or PBMCs supplied cDNA or gDNA.

This table comes from immunoSEQ multiplex PCR, and its TCRdb copy is limited to in-frame clones, with some not included. The sample yields more than 80,000 clones, approximately 86% seen once. The chain links TRBV30 to TRBJ1-3; D is possibly TRBD1 (6 bases). Specimen: peripheral blood. This TCR was sampled from a man in his forties with acute or convalescent COVID-19. The CDR3 here is CAWRKGGIGDTIYF. The CDR3 nucleotides read TGTGCCTGGAGGAAAGGGGGTATTGGTGACACCATATATTTT.